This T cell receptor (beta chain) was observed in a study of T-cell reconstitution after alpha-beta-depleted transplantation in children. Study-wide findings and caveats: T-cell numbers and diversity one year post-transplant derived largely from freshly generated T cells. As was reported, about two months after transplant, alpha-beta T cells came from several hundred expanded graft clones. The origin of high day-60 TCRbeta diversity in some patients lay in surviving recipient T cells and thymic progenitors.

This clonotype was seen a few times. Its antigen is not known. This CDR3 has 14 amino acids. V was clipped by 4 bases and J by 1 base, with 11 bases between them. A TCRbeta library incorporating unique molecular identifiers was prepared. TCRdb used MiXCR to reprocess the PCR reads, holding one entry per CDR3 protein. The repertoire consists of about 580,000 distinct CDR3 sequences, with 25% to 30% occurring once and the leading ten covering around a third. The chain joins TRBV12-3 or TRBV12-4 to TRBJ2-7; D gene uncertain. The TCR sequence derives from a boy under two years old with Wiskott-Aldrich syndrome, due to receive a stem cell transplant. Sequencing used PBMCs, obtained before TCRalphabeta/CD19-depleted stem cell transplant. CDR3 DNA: TGTGCCAGCAGTTCTAGGACCACGTCCTACGAGCAGTACTTC. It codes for CASSSRTTSYEQYF.